This T cell receptor (beta chain) was documented in a study of cytomegalovirus exposure and HLA in healthy donors. Study in general: A data release that came early held 75 million to 85 million unique TCRs from HLA-typed donors. Out of 350 to 400 genotyped donors, about 80% belonged to the Caucasian-associated ancestry cluster.

Study findings and constraints: In a later analysis, a missense DCLRE1C variant was linked to TCR beta V- and J-gene trimming.

PCR involved 60 Vbeta and 13 Jbeta primers. Method: immunoSEQ multiplex PCR; TCRdb's copy keeps in-frame clones and lacks some. The repertoire holds around 150,000 clones, with roughly 9.6% as singletons. A remark on this clone: Its matching antigen is unknown.

The source of this sequence is a middle-aged woman in good health and CMV-seropositive. Sequencing used PBMCs.

In DNA, the CDR3 is TGTGCCAGCAGCCAAGAGGTAGCGGATTACAATGAGCAGTTCTTC. Protein: CASSQEVADYNEQFF. The chain joins TRBV14 to TRBJ2-1; tentatively, D is TRBD2 (6 bases). Trimming removed 0 bases at V and 4 bases at J, with 10 bases between. In germline, CDR1 is SGHDN, CDR2 FVKESK. The CDR3 contains 15 residues. Using reference TRBV14 and TRBJ2-1 for the parts outside the CDR3, the full variable domain is EAGVTQFPSHSVIEKGQTVTLRCDPISGHDNLYWYRRVMGKEIKFLLHFVKESKQDESGMPNNRFLAERTGGTYSTLKVQPAELEDSGVYFCASSQEVADYNEQFFGPGTRLTVL.